This T cell receptor beta chain was retrieved from a study of blood T cells in healthy people across ages. It was with a sample-barcoded 5' primer and a J-beta primer mix that a second PCR of roughly 7 to 12 cycles was run. Each CDR3 protein gets one entry after TCRdb re-called the 5' RACE reads with MiXCR. Of fewer than 1,000,000 distinct CDR3 sequences listed, 44% were seen once; the top ten hold roughly 18%. Trimming pared 4 bases from V and 1 base from J, leaving 9 bases between. The CDR3 length is 14 residues. From germline, CDR1 is SGHDT and CDR2 YYEEEE. This clonotype has only a few counts. The source is a man in his fifties or sixties in good health. Material for sequencing was blood. The rearrangement joins TRBV5-6 to TRBJ2-1; a possible D gene is TRBD1 (5 bases). Here the CDR3 DNA reads TGTGCCAGCAGCCTCCGGACATCCTACAATGAGCAGTTCTTC. Protein sequence: CASSLRTSYNEQFF.